This TCR beta chain appears in the sequencing data of a study of OX40 agonist ivuxolimab in advanced cancers. Study as a whole: Earlier anti-PD-1, anti-PD-L1 or anti-CTLA-4 therapy was permitted; about 44% had received some.

Repertoires were generated with immunoSEQ multiplex PCR, while TCRdb's copy carries only in-frame clones and drops some. The data show about 100,000 clones, 70% to 90% seen once. Germline lookup yields CDR1 SGHDT and CDR2 YYEEEE. The CDR3 loop spans 18 amino acids. Trimming took 6 bases from V and 8 from J; bases not matched to a gene: 20. J is TRBJ1-6 and V is TRBV5-6; 7 nucleotides line up with TRBD1. Material: CD4+ or CD8+ T cells sorted from blood, obtained in a trial of the OX40 agonist ivuxolimab. The clonotype was recovered from an adult with an advanced solid tumor such as melanoma, head and neck, liver or kidney cancer. Here the CDR3 DNA reads TGTGCCAGCAACACTCTCAGACAGGGAAGGGGAATTGATTCACCCCTCCACTTT. Translation gives CASNTLRQGRGIDSPLHF.